A selection of T cell receptor beta chains follows, all from one sample in a study of T cell repertoires in cytomegalovirus infection. Each CDR3 protein gets one entry after TCRdb re-called the reads with MiXCR. Seen here are nearly 550,000 distinct CDR3 sequences, approximately 16% observed once, and the top ten hold 20% to 30%. Source material: CD8+ T cells from PBMCs. The receptor source for this set is a human donor in good health (CMV status not recorded). Some clones in this sample may be carry-over from other donors' samples. Each CDR3 is given with its conserved first and last residue.

J: TRBJ1-2; V: TRBV12-3/TRBV12-4; CDR3: CASSSTGVGGYTF
J: TRBJ1-2; V: TRBV20-1; CDR3: CSARSDREGYGYTF
J: TRBJ1-2; V: TRBV6-5; CDR3: CASSGRGDGYTF
J: TRBJ2-1; V: TRBV4-2; CDR3: CASSRGEGEMESYNEQFF
J: TRBJ2-5; V: TRBV7-9; CDR3: CASSSGQGQETQYF
J: TRBJ1-2; V: TRBV7-2; CDR3: CASSYQPQGRYGYTF
J: TRBJ2-7; V: TRBV6-1; CDR3: CASASGVIWEQYF
J: TRBJ2-5; V: TRBV3-1; CDR3: CASTRGETSYFGETQYF
J: TRBJ2-2; V: TRBV27; CDR3: CASSPSAITGELFF
J: TRBJ2-7; V: TRBV30; CDR3: CAWSVGHSYEQYF
J: TRBJ2-2; V: TRBV2; CDR3: CASSEGVLGDTGELFF
J: TRBJ2-5; V: TRBV9; CDR3: CASSVSGSSETQYF
J: TRBJ2-6; V: TRBV10-3; CDR3: CASLETGANVLTF
J: TRBJ1-4; V: TRBV6-5; CDR3: CASRMRGPNEKLFF
J: TRBJ1-3; V: TRBV4-1; CDR3: CASSQVAGRENTIYF
J: TRBJ1-2; V: TRBV9; CDR3: CASSVDRLGTYGYTF
J: TRBJ2-3; V: TRBV25-1; CDR3: CASSERSYTDTQYF
J: TRBJ2-7; V: TRBV29-1; CDR3: CSVASGGLAVVYEQYF
J: TRBJ1-5; V: TRBV15; CDR3: CATGQINQPQDF
J: TRBJ2-1; V: TRBV7-9; CDR3: CASSFSGEYNEQFF
J: TRBJ2-5; V: TRBV7-9; CDR3: CASSLRQGAETQYF
J: TRBJ1-1; V: TRBV10-3; CDR3: CAIGRSEAFF
J: TRBJ1-1; V: TRBV14; CDR3: CASSFGAPEAFF
J: TRBJ1-6; V: TRBV9; CDR3: CASSVGADWRNSPLHF